Following are 27 T cell receptor beta chains from one sample sequenced in a study of cytomegalovirus exposure and HLA in healthy donors. The PCR made use of 60 Vbeta and 13 Jbeta primers. Using immunoSEQ multiplex PCR, the repertoire was profiled, and TCRdb retains in-frame clones only, with some absent. The profile shows approximately 210,000 clones, around 90% of them singletons. The specimen was PBMCs. These receptors were obtained from a woman aged 18 to 35 in good health and CMV-seronegative.

CDR3 nucleotide sequence: TGTGCCAGCAGTACCGACAGGGGGCTTAGGAATCAGCCCCAGCATTTT. This encodes CASSTDRGLRNQPQHF. The genes are TRBV2 and TRBJ1-5; TRBD1 matches 10 bases. The CDR3 sequence is 16 residues long. With 5 bases clipped from V and 4 bases from J, the junction kept 8 bases outside the gene matches. Germline lookup yields CDR1 SNHLY and CDR2 FYNNEI.

This clone was seen more than once but under ten times. This sequence joins TRBV5-1 and TRBJ1-4, with D possibly being TRBD1 (6 bases). The CDR3 runs to 16 residues. V gave up 6 bases and J gave up 5 bases, with 20 bases separating them. Germline lookup yields CDR1 SGHRS and CDR2 YFSETQ. The CDR3 loop reads CASTTGVGGTNEKLFF. Written as DNA, the CDR3 is TGCGCCAGCACCACGGGGGTCGGGGGGACAAATGAAAAACTGTTTTTT.

There are a few counts of this clone. The sample carries other DNA sequences with the same CDR3. The chain employs TRBV6-1 and TRBJ1-5, with TRBD1 identical over 9 bases. There are 15 residues in the CDR3. J was trimmed by 4 bases and V by 4 bases; bases with no gene match: 5. Germline V lookup: CDR1 MNHNS, CDR2 SASEGT. The CDR3 sequence: CASSAGTGSNQPQHF. In DNA form, the CDR3 reads TGTGCCAGCAGTGCCGGGACAGGGTCAAATCAGCCCCAGCATTTT.

This rearrangement joins TRBV7-8 to TRBJ2-3; TRBD2 agrees at 16 bases. Germline V gene data show CDR1 as SGHVS and CDR2 as FQNEAQ. The length of the CDR3 is 18 residues. V lost 2 bases and J lost 6; bases outside the gene matches: 8. CDR3 sequence reads: CASSLPLGLAGGPDTQYF. CDR3 DNA: TGTGCCAGCAGCTTACCGCTGGGACTAGCGGGAGGGCCTGATACGCAGTATTTT.

The chain couples TRBV28 to TRBJ2-7, with 10 bases aligning to TRBD1. Germline V gene sequence: CDR1 MDHEN, CDR2 SYDVKM. Trimming took 6 bases from V and 4 from J; bases not matched to a gene: 24. The CDR3 is 20 residues long. The CDR3 DNA reads TGTGCCAGCAGCAACCTACTCCGGGACAGGGGATCCCCCGACCATTACGAGCAGTACTTC. Its protein is CASSNLLRDRGSPDHYEQYF.

J is TRBJ1-6 and V is TRBV13; TRBD1 matches 7 bases. CDR3 length equals 15 residues. Germline CDR1 PRHDT, CDR2 FYEKMQ (reference sequence). Germline trimming cut 5 bases from V and 9 bases from J; bases unmatched to any gene: 10. The CDR3 loop reads CASSLSQGGGSPLHF. In DNA form, the CDR3 reads TGTGCCAGCAGCCTTAGTCAGGGGGGAGGTTCACCCCTCCACTTT.

The chain has TRBV9 and TRBJ2-7; D is unresolved. CDR3 length: 13 amino acids. Looked up from germline, CDR1 is SGDLS and CDR2 is YYNGEE. V was pared by 3 bases and J by 0 bases, with 7 bases between. The CDR3 sequence: CASSAASSYEQYF. The CDR3, as DNA: TGTGCCAGCAGCGCCGCTAGCTCCTACGAGCAGTACTTC.

The chain combines TRBV21-1 with TRBJ1-4; no check of the table's D call, TRBD1, against the DNA was made. TRBV21-1 is listed as a pseudogene. CDR3 length equals 16 residues. The CDR3 DNA sequence: TGTGCCAGCAGCTTTAGGGGACAGGGGTCTATCGAAAAACTGTTTTTT. Its protein is CASSFRGQGSIEKLFF.

This chain uses TRBV4-1 with TRBJ1-1; D uncertain. V gave up 1 base and J gave up 0 bases, with 6 bases separating them. Per germline, CDR1 MGHRA and CDR2 YSYEKL. The CDR3 contains 14 residues. The CDR3 coding sequence is TGCGCCAGCAGCCAAGGGCAAATGAACACTGAAGCTTTCTTT. Translation: CASSQGQMNTEAFF.

This clone appeared a single time. This chain connects TRBV5-1 to TRBJ2-1, with a possible D match to TRBD2 (6 bases). V was cut by 4 bases and J by 5 bases, with 19 bases left in between. CDR1 and CDR2 from the germline V gene are SGHRS and YFSETQ. The CDR3 contains 16 residues. CDR3 loop: CASSLGLGAGHNEQFF. The CDR3 DNA is TGCGCCAGCAGCCTGGGGCTGGGCGCGGGACACAATGAGCAGTTCTTC.

This clone appeared a single time. The J gene is TRBJ2-7, the V gene TRBV27; D unresolved. CDR1 is MNHEY, CDR2 SMNVEV, per germline (reference sequence). V lost 3 bases, J lost 3 bases, and 9 bases lay in between. The CDR3 is 13 amino acids. CDR3 loop: CASSFAGSYEQYF. The CDR3 nucleotides are TGTGCCAGCAGTTTCGCAGGAAGCTACGAGCAGTACTTC.

The genes are TRBV9 and TRBJ1-1; D unclear. The CDR3 length is 13 residues. CDR1 and CDR2 (germline): SGDLS, YYNGEE. V shed 0 bases and J shed 5 bases, with 8 bases lying between them. CDR3 residues: CASSVADGTEAFF. The CDR3 DNA is TGTGCCAGCAGCGTAGCCGACGGGACTGAAGCTTTCTTT.

The chain employs TRBV9 and TRBJ2-2; a possible D gene is TRBD2 (6 bases). CDR3 length: 12 residues. Germline V gene sequence: CDR1 SGDLS, CDR2 YYNGEE. The V gene lost 8 bases and the J gene lost 5 bases, with 10 bases spanning the gap. CDR3 sequence reads: CASSGDTGELFF. DNA for the CDR3: TGTGCCAGTTCGGGGGATACCGGGGAGCTGTTTTTT.

The V and J genes are TRBV30 and TRBJ2-7; 8 positions match TRBD1. The ends lost 0 bases at V and 3 bases at J; junction bases unmatched: 7. Germline V gives CDR1 GTSNPN, CDR2 SVGIG (reference sequence). The CDR3 has 15 amino acids. This CDR3 is CAWSVGQGLRYEQYF. CDR3 bases: TGTGCCTGGAGTGTCGGACAGGGCCTTCGCTACGAGCAGTACTTC.

This rearrangement joins TRBV27 to TRBJ2-7, with D possibly being TRBD2 (6 bases). V was clipped by 5 bases and J by 6 bases, with 14 bases between them. Looked up from germline, CDR1 is MNHEY and CDR2 is SMNVEV (reference sequence). The CDR3 totals 13 residues. The CDR3, as DNA: TGTGCCAGCAGTCCCCGGGGAGGTCGCGAGCAGTACTTC. As protein: CASSPRGGREQYF.

The chain joins TRBV5-1 to TRBJ2-3; 10 bases line up with TRBD2. V gave up 7 bases and J gave up 6 bases; unmatched junction bases: 11. The CDR3 is 15 residues long. Germline CDR1 SGHRS, CDR2 YFSETQ. CDR3 bases: TGCGCCAGCGCTAGCGGGGGCCTCTCAAGGGATACGCAGTATTTT. Translated, it gives CASASGGLSRDTQYF.

The chain carries TRBV7-9 and TRBJ1-1; TRBD1 aligns across 10 bases. The germline V gene has CDR1 SEHNR and CDR2 FQNEAQ (reference sequence). The CDR3 contains 17 residues. J lost 1 base, V lost 6 bases, and 11 bases had no gene match. The CDR3 DNA reads as TGTGCCAGCAGTCCCCCGACAGGGGGCAAGGGGAACACTGAAGCTTTCTTT. It translates to CASSPPTGGKGNTEAFF. Full variable domain (rest looked up from reference TRBV7-9 and TRBJ1-1): DTGVSQNPRHKITKRGQNVTFRCDPISEHNRLYWYRQTLGQGPEFLTYFQNEAQLEKSRLLSDRFSAERPKGSFSTLEIQRTEQGDSAMYLCASSPPTGGKGNTEAFFGQGTRLTVV.

The chain uses TRBV2 and TRBJ2-1, with 9 bases that match TRBD2. Trimming took 5 bases from V and 4 from J; bases not matched to a gene: 9. Germline V gene data show CDR1 as SNHLY and CDR2 as FYNNEI. The CDR3 spans 16 residues. CDR3 loop: CASSLIAGGGYNEQFF. CDR3 coding DNA: TGTGCCAGCAGTCTCATCGCGGGGGGGGGATACAATGAGCAGTTCTTC.

In DNA form, the CDR3 reads TGTGCCTGGAGTAGGACAGGGGCTGGCTACACCTTC. Residues: CAWSRTGAGYTF. The rearrangement links TRBV30 to TRBJ1-2; 9 nucleotides match TRBD1. The V segment lost 2 bases and the J segment 7 bases; nucleotides outside the gene matches: 2. CDR1 is GTSNPN, CDR2 SVGIG, per germline (reference sequence). CDR3 length: 12 amino acids.

The chain recombines TRBV2 with TRBJ2-1; 7 bases fit TRBD2. This CDR3 region has 14 residues. J lost 4 bases, V lost 8 bases, and 8 bases had no gene match. The germline V gene has CDR1 SNHLY and CDR2 FYNNEI. This chain's CDR3 is CASRRLAAYNEQFF. CDR3 bases: TGTGCCAGCCGGAGACTAGCCGCGTACAATGAGCAGTTCTTC.

The chain carries TRBV10-1 and TRBJ1-1; D is unclear. Germline assignment: CDR1 WNHNN and CDR2 SYGVQD (reference sequence). V was shortened by 2 bases and J by 1 base, with 11 bases between the two germline ends. The length of the CDR3 is 15 residues. The CDR3 DNA reads as TGCGCCAGCAGTGAGGTCCCAGGCCCGAACACTGAAGCTTTCTTT. It is translated as CASSEVPGPNTEAFF.

This chain joins TRBV4-1 and TRBJ1-4, with TRBD1 identical over 10 bases. The V and J ends lost 4 bases and 5 bases, in that order; junction bases with no gene match: 10. This CDR3 is 17 amino acids long. Germline CDR1 is MGHRA and CDR2 is YSYEKL. In nucleotides, the CDR3 is TGCGCCAGCAGCCTAATACTGAGGACAGGGGGAAATGAAAAACTGTTTTTT. Its protein product is CASSLILRTGGNEKLFF.

This clone was picked up one time. J is TRBJ1-1 and V is TRBV10-1, with 7 bases aligning to TRBD1. Germline CDR1 WNHNN, CDR2 SYGVQD (reference sequence). CDR3 length: 18 amino acids. V dropped 3 bases and J dropped 4; count of bases not matched to a gene: 17. The CDR3 protein is CASSDYRGIGRPGTEAFF. CDR3 DNA sequence: TGCGCCAGCAGTGACTACAGGGGAATCGGAAGGCCAGGCACTGAAGCTTTCTTT.

The chain uses TRBV2 and TRBJ1-3; D is unclear. CDR1 is SNHLY and CDR2 is FYNNEI in the germline V gene. Trimming removed 0 bases from V and 0 bases from J, with 12 bases in between. The CDR3 spans 17 residues. CDR3 residues: CASSEALPGSSGNTIYF. CDR3 sequence (DNA): TGTGCCAGCAGTGAAGCGCTTCCGGGTAGCTCTGGAAACACCATATATTTT.

CDR3 sequence (DNA): TGCGCCAGCAGCCAAGATTCGGGACAGGGGGATACTGAAGCTTTCTTT. As protein: CASSQDSGQGDTEAFF. The chain joins TRBV4-1 to TRBJ1-1, with 11 bases that match TRBD1. With V trimmed by 0 bases and J by 5 bases, 5 bases remained unmatched. Germline CDR1 MGHRA, CDR2 YSYEKL. CDR3 length: 16 residues.

V is TRBV30 and J is TRBJ2-4; 10 positions agree with TRBD1. The CDR3 covers 15 residues. Trimming took 1 base from V and 6 from J; bases not matched to a gene: 6. The germline V gene has CDR1 GTSNPN and CDR2 SVGIG (reference sequence). CDR3: CAWSEGQGGGNIQYF. The DNA for the CDR3 is TGTGCCTGGAGTGAAGGACAGGGGGGCGGAAACATTCAGTACTTC.

V and J are TRBV7-2 and TRBJ2-7; 9 positions match TRBD1. V was pared by 5 bases and J by 4 bases, with 9 bases of the junction left unmatched. The CDR3 is 15 amino acids. Germline V gene lookup returns CDR1 SGHTA and CDR2 FQGNSA. The CDR3 is CASSPRQGGDYEQYF. The CDR3 DNA is TGTGCCAGCAGCCCTAGACAGGGGGGGGATTACGAGCAGTACTTC.